These T cell receptor beta chains were read from a single sample in a study of early T cells in non-severe SARS-CoV-2 infection. Using its own MiXCR run on the 5' RACE reads, TCRdb lists one record per CDR3 protein. The sample carries tens of thousands of distinct CDR3 sequences, about 9.4% recorded once. The sequencing used whole blood, collected at baseline. These receptors were taken from an adult who was a healthcare worker with PCR-confirmed SARS-CoV-2 infection or an uninfected control (not recorded which). Each CDR3 is given with its conserved first and last residue. Each record gives: V gene, clone size, J gene, D gene, CDR3 length, CDR3 protein, CDR3 DNA. D genes are given only for firm matches. Rows give clone size only sometimes, using once, few, many, or a class for an expanded clone.

V: TRBV6-5
size: NA
J: TRBJ1-2
D: NA
length: 16
CDR3: CASSDRSTPWGYGYTF
DNA: TGTGCCAGCAGTGACCGATCTACCCCTTGGGGCTATGGCTACACCTTC

V: TRBV5-5
size: NA
J: TRBJ1-1
D: NA
length: 13
CDR3: CASSLAKGAEAFF
DNA: TGTGCCAGCAGCTTGGCCAAGGGTGCTGAAGCTTTCTTT

V: TRBV10-3
size: many
J: TRBJ2-3
D: TRBD1
length: 15
CDR3: CAISPGQGRSDTQYF
DNA: TGTGCCATCAGCCCAGGACAGGGACGGTCAGATACGCAGTATTTT

V: TRBV20-1
size: NA
J: TRBJ2-1
D: NA
length: 13
CDR3: CSARAGGNNEQFF
DNA: TGCAGTGCTAGAGCGGGGGGCAACAATGAGCAGTTCTTC

V: TRBV7-7
size: few
J: TRBJ2-2
D: TRBD2
length: 15
CDR3: CASSPGLVGTGELFF
DNA: TGTGCCAGCAGCCCCGGACTAGTTGGTACCGGGGAGCTGTTTTTT

V: TRBV3-1
size: NA
J: TRBJ1-6
D: NA
length: 15
CDR3: CASSQGRGSGSPLHF
DNA: TGTGCCAGCAGCCAAGGTCGGGGGAGTGGTTCACCCCTCCACTTT

V: TRBV6-6
size: NA
J: TRBJ1-5
D: TRBD1
length: 15
CDR3: CASIEQGIGNQPQHF
DNA: TGTGCCAGCATTGAACAGGGGATTGGCAATCAGCCCCAGCATTTT

V: TRBV6-5
size: many
J: TRBJ2-1
D: NA
length: 11
CDR3: CASRKGTQQFF
DNA: TGTGCCAGCAGGAAAGGAACACAGCAGTTCTTC

V: TRBV13
size: NA
J: TRBJ1-4
D: NA
length: 15
CDR3: CASSWTGRALEKLFF
DNA: TGTGCCAGCAGCTGGACCGGCAGAGCCCTTGAAAAACTGTTTTTT

V: TRBV9
size: few
J: TRBJ2-3
D: NA
length: 16
CDR3: CASSVGVGAPTDTQYF
DNA: TGTGCCAGCAGCGTAGGGGTCGGGGCCCCCACAGATACGCAGTATTTT

V: TRBV6-2/TRBV6-3
size: few
J: TRBJ2-2
D: TRBD2
length: 16
CDR3: CASSRLAGENTGELFF
DNA: TGTGCCAGCAGTCGGCTAGCGGGGGAGAACACCGGGGAGCTGTTTTTT

V: TRBV6-2/TRBV6-3
size: NA
J: TRBJ1-5
D: NA
length: 12
CDR3: CASRGPEGTQHF
DNA: TGTGCCAGCAGGGGCCCTGAGGGGACCCAGCATTTT

V: TRBV7-8
size: many
J: TRBJ1-1
D: NA
length: 11
CDR3: CASSLEREAFF
DNA: TGTGCCAGCAGCTTAGAGAGGGAAGCTTTCTTT

V: TRBV7-9
size: many
J: TRBJ2-7
D: TRBD1
length: 16
CDR3: CASSPRPGTGYYEQYF
DNA: TGTGCCAGCAGCCCCCGGCCCGGGACAGGCTACTACGAGCAGTACTTC

V: TRBV6-2/TRBV6-3
size: NA
J: TRBJ2-7
D: NA
length: 13
CDR3: CASSPDHSGEQYF
DNA: TGTGCCAGCAGCCCGGACCACTCGGGGGAGCAGTACTTC

V: TRBV30
size: NA
J: TRBJ1-2
D: NA
length: 12
CDR3: CAWSENRAAAQF
DNA: TGTGCCTGGAGTGAGAATAGGGCGGCAGCCCAGTTC

V: TRBV4-1
size: NA
J: TRBJ2-7
D: NA
length: 13
CDR3: CASSQDPYYEQYF
DNA: TGCGCCAGCAGCCAAGATCCGTACTACGAGCAGTACTTC

V: TRBV12-3/TRBV12-4
size: few
J: TRBJ2-4
D: NA
length: 13
CDR3: CASSLAGGYIQYF
DNA: TGTGCCAGCAGTTTAGCGGGGGGCTACATTCAGTACTTC

V: TRBV29-1
size: many
J: TRBJ2-4
D: TRBD1
length: 21
CDR3: CSVAGWDRGPRTWLNKNIQYF
DNA: TGCAGCGTTGCTGGTTGGGACAGGGGGCCTAGGACGTGGTTAAACAAAAACATTCAGTACTTC

V: TRBV7-7
size: NA
J: TRBJ1-3
D: NA
length: 16
CDR3: CASSQPPGSSENTIYF
DNA: TGTGCCAGCAGCCAACCCCCCGGCAGCTCTGAAAACACCATATATTTT

V: TRBV30
size: few
J: TRBJ2-3
D: TRBD2
length: 14
CDR3: CAWRASGGSKTQYF
DNA: TGTGCCTGGAGGGCCTCGGGAGGTTCAAAGACGCAGTATTTT

V: TRBV7-2
size: many
J: TRBJ1-3
D: NA
length: 14
CDR3: CASSSNPSGNTIYF
DNA: TGTGCCAGCAGCTCAAACCCCTCTGGAAACACCATATATTTT

V: TRBV7-2
size: many
J: TRBJ2-7
D: NA
length: 14
CDR3: CASSSPTFHYEQYF
DNA: TGTGCCAGCAGCTCTCCGACATTCCATTACGAGCAGTACTTC

V: TRBV19
size: NA
J: TRBJ2-3
D: TRBD1
length: 14
CDR3: CASSRDSSTDTQYF
DNA: TGTGCCAGTAGCCGGGACAGCAGCACAGATACGCAGTATTTT

V: TRBV12-3/TRBV12-4
size: few
J: TRBJ1-2
D: NA
length: 14
CDR3: CASSFFRESYGYTF
DNA: TGTGCCAGCAGTTTTTTCAGGGAATCGTATGGCTACACCTTC

V: TRBV11-3
size: NA
J: TRBJ2-7
D: TRBD1
length: 14
CDR3: CASRFRTGPHEQYF
DNA: TGTGCCAGCAGGTTCAGGACAGGGCCCCACGAGCAGTACTTC

V: TRBV7-2
size: many
J: TRBJ2-3
D: NA
length: 15
CDR3: CASSLGSGYTDTQYF
DNA: TGTGCCAGCAGCTTAGGTAGCGGTTACACAGATACGCAGTATTTT

V: TRBV5-5
size: few
J: TRBJ1-3
D: NA
length: 18
CDR3: CASYGSGRSVGFGNTIYF
DNA: TGTGCCAGCTACGGGAGCGGCAGGAGTGTAGGATTCGGAAACACCATATATTTT

V: TRBV6-1
size: NA
J: TRBJ2-2
D: NA
length: 13
CDR3: CARQDTNTGELFF
DNA: TGTGCCAGACAGGACACGAACACCGGGGAGCTGTTTTTT

V: TRBV20-1
size: few
J: TRBJ2-3
D: NA
length: 13
CDR3: CSGGATSTDTQYF
DNA: TGCAGTGGGGGCGCGACTAGCACAGATACGCAGTATTTT

V: TRBV4-3
size: few
J: TRBJ2-6
D: NA
length: 16
CDR3: CASSQEVGSGANVLTF
DNA: TGCGCCAGCAGCCAAGAAGTGGGCTCTGGGGCCAACGTCCTGACTTTC

V: TRBV25-1
size: few
J: TRBJ2-7
D: NA
length: 15
CDR3: CASSDSRGAYYEQYF
DNA: TGTGCCAGCAGTGACTCGAGAGGGGCCTACTACGAGCAGTACTTC

V: TRBV10-1
size: NA
J: TRBJ1-3
D: NA
length: 13
CDR3: CAAGTARLDTIYF
DNA: TGCGCCGCCGGGACCGCCCGTTTGGACACCATATATTTT

V: TRBV27
size: many
J: TRBJ2-7
D: NA
length: 12
CDR3: CASSSGHYEQYF
DNA: TGTGCCAGCAGTTCTGGCCACTACGAGCAGTACTTC

V: TRBV12-3/TRBV12-4
size: NA
J: TRBJ2-1
D: NA
length: 14
CDR3: CASSLVETGNEQFF
DNA: TGTGCCAGCAGTTTAGTCGAGACAGGTAATGAGCAGTTCTTC

V: TRBV11-2
size: many
J: TRBJ2-7
D: TRBD2
length: 17
CDR3: CASSLWAGGRTHYEQYF
DNA: TGTGCCAGCAGCTTATGGGCGGGAGGCCGAACCCACTACGAGCAGTACTTC

V: TRBV10-3
size: few
J: TRBJ2-7
D: TRBD2
length: 16
CDR3: CAISEPGLAGFNEQYF
DNA: TGTGCCATCAGTGAGCCAGGACTAGCGGGGTTCAACGAGCAGTACTTC

V: TRBV6-1
size: NA
J: TRBJ1-1
D: NA
length: 13
CDR3: CASSAETNTEAFF
DNA: TGTGCCAGCAGTGCCGAGACGAACACTGAAGCTTTCTTT

V: TRBV20-1
size: many
J: TRBJ1-1
D: TRBD1
length: 17
CDR3: CSARASGTGASNTEAFF
DNA: TGCAGTGCTAGAGCTTCCGGGACAGGGGCCTCGAACACTGAAGCTTTCTTT

V: TRBV10-1
size: NA
J: TRBJ2-3
D: NA
length: 16
CDR3: CASSEETEGGTDTQYF
DNA: TGCGCCAGCAGTGAAGAGACCGAAGGGGGAACAGATACGCAGTATTTT

V: TRBV5-1
size: NA
J: TRBJ2-1
D: TRBD1
length: 16
CDR3: CASSGLADRGRNEQFF
DNA: TGCGCCAGCAGCGGGCTCGCTGACAGGGGGAGAAATGAGCAGTTCTTC

V: TRBV6-1
size: few
J: TRBJ2-3
D: TRBD2
length: 13
CDR3: CASKGLAQDTQYF
DNA: TGTGCCAGCAAGGGACTAGCCCAAGATACGCAGTATTTT

V: TRBV10-3
size: few
J: TRBJ1-2
D: NA
length: 14
CDR3: CAISGQQGRGGYTF
DNA: TGTGCCATCAGTGGCCAACAGGGACGTGGAGGCTACACCTTC

V: TRBV4-1
size: few
J: TRBJ1-1
D: NA
length: 16
CDR3: CASSQAGGLRNTEAFF
DNA: TGCGCCAGCAGCCAAGCGGGCGGGCTACGGAACACTGAAGCTTTCTTT

V: TRBV7-2
size: few
J: TRBJ1-2
D: NA
length: 16
CDR3: CASSPSGGASNYGYTF
DNA: TGTGCCAGCAGCCCTAGTGGGGGGGCGTCTAACTATGGCTACACCTTC

V: TRBV3-1
size: NA
J: TRBJ1-2
D: NA
length: 13
CDR3: CASSRETNYGYTF
DNA: TGTGCCAGCAGCCGAGAAACGAACTATGGCTACACCTTC

V: TRBV15
size: few
J: TRBJ1-3
D: NA
length: 15
CDR3: CATSRFAISGNTIYF
DNA: TGTGCCACCAGCCGATTCGCCATCTCTGGAAACACCATATATTTT

V: TRBV14
size: many
J: TRBJ2-7
D: NA
length: 15
CDR3: CASSGSKRSSYEQYF
DNA: TGTGCCAGCAGCGGTTCGAAGCGTAGCTCCTACGAGCAGTACTTC

V: TRBV20-1
size: few
J: TRBJ2-1
D: NA
length: 16
CDR3: CSARKRTLSSYNEQFF
DNA: TGCAGTGCCCGGAAGCGGACCCTCAGCTCCTACAATGAGCAGTTCTTC

V: TRBV30
size: many
J: TRBJ1-1
D: NA
length: 12
CDR3: CAWAPLNTEAFF
DNA: TGTGCCTGGGCCCCATTGAACACTGAAGCTTTCTTT

V: TRBV5-4
size: few
J: TRBJ2-6
D: TRBD2
length: 16
CDR3: CASSLGGSIVANVLTF
DNA: TGTGCCAGCAGCTTGGGCGGGAGTATAGTGGCCAACGTCCTGACTTTC

V: TRBV24-1
size: NA
J: TRBJ2-1
D: NA
length: 15
CDR3: CATSVGDWVDNEQFF
DNA: TGTGCCACCAGTGTGGGGGACTGGGTCGACAATGAGCAGTTCTTC

V: TRBV7-9
size: NA
J: TRBJ2-3
D: NA
length: 12
CDR3: CAGSQMSDTQYF
DNA: TGTGCCGGCAGCCAAATGTCAGATACGCAGTATTTT

V: TRBV5-1
size: many
J: TRBJ2-1
D: NA
length: 13
CDR3: CASSLGWRGEQFF
DNA: TGCGCCAGCAGCCTGGGGTGGAGGGGCGAGCAGTTCTTC

V: TRBV6-5
size: NA
J: TRBJ2-1
D: TRBD2
length: 16
CDR3: CASSNLAGRINNEQFF
DNA: TGTGCCAGCAGTAACCTAGCCGGGAGGATTAACAATGAGCAGTTCTTC